These T cell receptor beta chains were read from a single sample in a study of cytomegalovirus exposure and HLA in healthy donors. TCRdb keeps only in-frame clones here, not all; method: immunoSEQ multiplex PCR. The sample holds 250,000 to 350,000 clones; approximately 90% are singletons and the top ten take 4%. Sequencing was performed on PBMCs. Every receptor here comes from a man aged 40-50 years in good health and CMV-seropositive. The conserved cysteine and the conserved F or W are not part of the CDR3 here. Fields, in order: V gene, J gene, CDR3 protein.

>TRBV11-2|TRBJ2-7
ASSLLARQY
>TRBV7-6|TRBJ2-7
ASSLEGGRFYEQY
>TRBV21-1|TRBJ1-1
ASSKEGGLDTEAF
>TRBV28|TRBJ1-1
ASSPRQGDTEAF
>TRBV11-3|TRBJ2-1
ASSLDSASGRAGEQF
>TRBV19|TRBJ2-1
ASSIIAGGLLSYNEQF
>TRBV28|TRBJ1-1
ASSLIPLKAF
>TRBV6-5|TRBJ1-6
ASRQPGQAAVH
>TRBV18|TRBJ2-2
ASSPPSAGRTGELF
>TRBV28|TRBJ1-5
ASNTGIRQPQH